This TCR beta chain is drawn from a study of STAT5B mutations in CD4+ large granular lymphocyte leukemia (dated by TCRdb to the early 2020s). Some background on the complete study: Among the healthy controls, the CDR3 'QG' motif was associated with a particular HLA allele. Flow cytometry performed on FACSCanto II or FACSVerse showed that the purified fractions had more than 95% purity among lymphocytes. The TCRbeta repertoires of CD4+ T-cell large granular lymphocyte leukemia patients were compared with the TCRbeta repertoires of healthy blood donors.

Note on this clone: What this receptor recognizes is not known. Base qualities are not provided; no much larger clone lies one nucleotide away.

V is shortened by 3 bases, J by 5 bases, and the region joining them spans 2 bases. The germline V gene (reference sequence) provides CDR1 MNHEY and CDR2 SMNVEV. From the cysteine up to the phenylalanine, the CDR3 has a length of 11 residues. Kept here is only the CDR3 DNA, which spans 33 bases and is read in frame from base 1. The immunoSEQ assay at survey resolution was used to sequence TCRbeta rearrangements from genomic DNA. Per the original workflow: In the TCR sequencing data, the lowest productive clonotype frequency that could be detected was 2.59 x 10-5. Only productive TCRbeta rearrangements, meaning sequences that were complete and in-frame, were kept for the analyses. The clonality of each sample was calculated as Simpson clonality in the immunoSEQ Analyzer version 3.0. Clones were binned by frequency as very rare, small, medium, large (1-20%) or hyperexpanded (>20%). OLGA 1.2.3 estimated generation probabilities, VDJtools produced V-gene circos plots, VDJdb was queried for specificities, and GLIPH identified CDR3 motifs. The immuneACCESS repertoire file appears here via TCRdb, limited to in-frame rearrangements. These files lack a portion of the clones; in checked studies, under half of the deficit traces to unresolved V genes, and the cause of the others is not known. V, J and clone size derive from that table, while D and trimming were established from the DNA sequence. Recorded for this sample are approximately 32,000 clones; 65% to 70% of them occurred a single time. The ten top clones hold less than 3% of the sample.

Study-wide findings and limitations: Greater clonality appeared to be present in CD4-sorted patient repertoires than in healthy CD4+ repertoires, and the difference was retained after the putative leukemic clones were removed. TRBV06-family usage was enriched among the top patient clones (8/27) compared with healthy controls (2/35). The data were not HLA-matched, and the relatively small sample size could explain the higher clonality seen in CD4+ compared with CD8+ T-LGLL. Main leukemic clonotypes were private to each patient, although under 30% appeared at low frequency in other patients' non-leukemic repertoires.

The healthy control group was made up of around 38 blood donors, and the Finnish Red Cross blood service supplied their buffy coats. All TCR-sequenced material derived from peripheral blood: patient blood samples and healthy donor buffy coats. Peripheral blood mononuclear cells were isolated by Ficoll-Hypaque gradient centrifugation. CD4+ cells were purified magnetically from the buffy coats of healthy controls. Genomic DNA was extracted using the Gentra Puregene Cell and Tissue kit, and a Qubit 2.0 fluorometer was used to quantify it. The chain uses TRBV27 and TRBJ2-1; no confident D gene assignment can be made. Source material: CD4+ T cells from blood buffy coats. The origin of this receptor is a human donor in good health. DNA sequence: TGTGCCAGCAGTTTCCACAATGAGCAGTTCTTC. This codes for CASSFHNEQFF.